Shown below are 28 T cell receptor beta chains from a single sample sequenced in a study of technical replicates of blood from several donors. The repertoire was sequenced with immunoSEQ multiplex PCR; TCRdb's copy has only in-frame clones and lacks some. Of fewer than 90,000 clones listed, just over 90% are singletons. The sequencing sample was made of T cells isolated from PBMCs. The receptors were gathered from a human donor in good health.

The genes are TRBV28 and TRBJ2-7; D gene ambiguous. The CDR3 is 14 amino acids. The germline gives CDR1 MDHEN, CDR2 SYDVKM. The V and J ends lost 5 bases and 0 bases respectively, with 11 bases between them. The CDR3 bases are TGTGCCAGCAGTGGTACAGAATCCTCCTACGAGCAGTACTTC. It specifies CASSGTESSYEQYF.

This chain links TRBV6-4 with TRBJ2-7; 8 bases fit TRBD2. The CDR3 extends over 15 amino acids. V was clipped by 6 bases and J by 6 bases; unmatched bases: 13. CDR1 is MRHNA and CDR2 is SNTAGT in the germline V gene. In nucleotides, the CDR3 is TGTGCCAGCAGCCCCGTCGGGGGGGTTGGGAGCGAGCAGTACTTC. Encoded protein: CASSPVGGVGSEQYF.

The rearrangement joins TRBV4-1 to TRBJ2-6, with 8 bases fitting TRBD1. From germline, CDR1 is MGHRA and CDR2 YSYEKL. V shed 4 bases, J shed 0 bases, and the junction held 8 bases outside the gene matches. The CDR3 length is 18 residues. CDR3 loop: CASSLEGQGSSGANVLTF. In nucleotides, the CDR3 is TGCGCCAGCAGCCTAGAAGGACAGGGAAGCTCTGGGGCCAACGTCCTGACTTTC.

J is TRBJ1-1 and V is TRBV7-9; no reliable D call. Germline CDR1 SEHNR, CDR2 FQNEAQ (reference sequence). V was pared by 7 bases and J by 5 bases, with 14 bases between. CDR3 length: 13 residues. The CDR3 DNA sequence: TGTGCCAGCATGCTGGAGGTGGAAACTGAAGCTTTCTTT. Protein sequence: CASMLEVETEAFF.

The rearrangement links TRBV5-4 to TRBJ2-3; D not resolved. The V end was cut by 0 bases, the J end by 3 bases, with 11 bases between. The CDR3 totals 15 residues. CDR1 and CDR2 (germline): SGHNT, YYREEE (reference sequence). CDR3 region: CASSLGLQRTDTQYF. The CDR3 DNA reads as TGTGCCAGCAGCTTGGGACTCCAAAGGACAGATACGCAGTATTTT.

The CDR3 loop is CASSLMSSGNNEQFF. The CDR3 bases are TGTGCCAGCAGCTTGATGTCTAGCGGGAACAATGAGCAGTTCTTC. The chain is built from TRBV5-6 and TRBJ2-1, with 9 positions matching TRBD2. Trimming removed 1 base from V and 5 bases from J; junction bases left unmatched: 4. Germline V lookup: CDR1 SGHDT, CDR2 YYEEEE. This CDR3 is built from 15 residues.

V usage is TRBV11-3 and J usage is TRBJ2-1; 7 bases are shared with TRBD2. CDR3 length: 16 amino acids. CDR1 is SGHNT and CDR2 is YENEEA in the germline V gene. Unmatched junction bases numbered 8, after V lost 3 bases and J lost 3 bases. The CDR3 DNA follows: TGTGCCAGCAGCTTCGGCGGACTAGGAAACTACAATGAGCAGTTCTTC. Protein product: CASSFGGLGNYNEQFF.

The chain uses TRBV15 and TRBJ2-7; the D gene is possibly TRBD1 (6 bases). V was cut by 0 bases and J by 1 base, with 16 bases left in between. The CDR3 is 17 amino acids. Germline V gene data show CDR1 as LNHNV and CDR2 as YYDKDF (reference sequence). The CDR3 spells CATSRDRDRITSYEQYF. The CDR3 bases are TGTGCCACCAGCAGAGATCGAGACAGGATAACATCCTACGAGCAGTACTTC.

The chain has TRBV19 and TRBJ1-1; D unresolved. Between the trimmed V and J ends, which lost 3 bases and 3 bases, there was a span of 8 bases. Germline lookup yields CDR1 LNHDA and CDR2 SQIVND (reference sequence). The length of the CDR3 is 13 residues. The CDR3 coding sequence is TGTGCCAGTAGTATTGGAGGAGACACTGAAGCTTTCTTT. Residues: CASSIGGDTEAFF.

The chain couples TRBV19 to TRBJ2-7; 9 bases are shared with TRBD1. This CDR3 has 14 residues. From germline, CDR1 is LNHDA and CDR2 SQIVND (reference sequence). The ends lost 7 bases at V and 4 bases at J; junction bases unmatched: 8. DNA of the CDR3: TGTGCCAGTAAAACCCCGGGACAGGGTTACGAGCAGTACTTC. Protein product: CASKTPGQGYEQYF.

The gene calls are TRBV12-5 and TRBJ2-2, with D perhaps matching TRBD2 (6 bases). The length of the CDR3 is 16 residues. With 4 bases removed from V and 2 bases from J, the gap between germline ends came to 14 bases. Germline CDR1 and CDR2: LGHNT and FRNRAP. CDR3 in amino acids: CASGSPTGVNTGELFF. DNA of the CDR3: TGTGCTAGTGGTTCACCCACGGGGGTCAACACCGGGGAGCTGTTTTTT.

In its sample, this clone was seen once. The chain uses TRBV5-1 and TRBJ2-7; no firm D call. This CDR3 region has 13 residues. V was clipped by 6 bases and J by 2 bases, with 12 bases between them. Per the germline V gene, CDR1 is SGHRS and CDR2 is YFSETQ. The CDR3 nucleotides read TGCGCCAGCACCCCTGGCCCAGCCTACGAGCAGTACTTC. Translation: CASTPGPAYEQYF.

Only one count was recorded for this clone. The rearrangement joins TRBV5-1 to TRBJ1-2; 12 bases align to TRBD1. In germline, CDR1 is SGHRS, CDR2 YFSETQ. CDR3 size: 17 residues. V shed 3 bases, J shed 0 bases, and the junction held 6 bases outside the gene matches. The CDR3: CASSWGQGAGANYGYTF. In nucleotides, the CDR3 is TGCGCCAGCAGCTGGGGACAGGGGGCAGGAGCTAACTATGGCTACACCTTC.

The V and J genes are TRBV18 and TRBJ2-7; D may be TRBD2 (6 bases). The CDR3 runs 14 residues. Germline lookup yields CDR1 KGHSH and CDR2 LQKENI. The V end was cut by 2 bases, the J end by 3 bases, with 11 bases between. This CDR3 reads CASSPYREIYEQYF. The CDR3 nucleotides read TGTGCCAGCTCACCATACCGGGAGATCTACGAGCAGTACTTC. The complete variable domain, with remaining parts taken from reference TRBV18 and TRBJ2-7, reads NAGVMQNPRHLVRRRGQEARLRCSPMKGHSHVYWYRQLPEEGLKFMVYLQKENIIDESGMPKERFSAEFPKEGPSILRIQQVVRGDSAAYFCASSPYREIYEQYFGPGTRLTVT.

This chain uses TRBV10-3 with TRBJ2-7, with TRBD1 matching over 7 bases. Germline CDR1 ENHRY, CDR2 SYGVKD. CDR3 size: 12 residues. V lost 7 bases, J lost 8 bases, and 8 bases stayed unmatched. The CDR3, as DNA: TGTGCCATCAAGGGACAGTTTGATCAGCAGTACTTC. This translates into CAIKGQFDQQYF.

The chain joins TRBV19 to TRBJ2-2, with D perhaps matching TRBD2 (5 bases). Germline loops: CDR1 LNHDA, CDR2 SQIVND (reference sequence). V lost 3 bases, J lost 6 bases, and 8 bases lay in between. This CDR3 region has 13 residues. CDR3 sequence (DNA): TGTGCCAGTAGTATTGAGGGATCCGGGGAGCTGTTTTTT. Protein: CASSIEGSGELFF.

The chain couples TRBV10-3 to TRBJ2-7, with TRBD2 matching over 7 bases. V was pared by 10 bases and J by 1 base, with 10 bases of the junction left unmatched. Per the germline V gene, CDR1 is ENHRY and CDR2 is SYGVKD. This CDR3 is built from 14 residues. The chain's CDR3 is CATLSGEKSYEQYF. CDR3 bases: TGTGCCACCTTAAGCGGGGAAAAGTCCTACGAGCAGTACTTC.

This clone was seen only once. The DNA for the CDR3 is TGTGCCAGCAGCCATCAGGGGTCAGTCCCAGATACGCAGTATTTT. This sequence encodes CASSHQGSVPDTQYF. The chain employs TRBV11-1 and TRBJ2-3, with D tentatively TRBD1 (6 bases). CDR3 size: 15 residues. Trimming removed 5 bases at V and 4 bases at J, with 16 bases between. The germline gives CDR1 SGHAT, CDR2 FQDESV (reference sequence).

This chain uses TRBV5-6 with TRBJ2-5, with TRBD2 matching 12 bases. Germline CDR1 SGHDT, CDR2 YYEEEE. The CDR3 is 16 amino acids. V lost 1 base, J lost 5 bases, and 6 bases stayed unmatched. CDR3 bases: TGTGCCAGCAGCTTGTTACTAGCGGGGGGAATGGAGACCCAGTACTTC. Its translation is CASSLLLAGGMETQYF. Together with reference TRBV5-6 and TRBJ2-5, the CDR3 gives the full variable domain: DAGVTQSPTHLIKTRGQQVTLRCSPKSGHDTVSWYQQALGQGPQFIFQYYEEEERQRGNFPDRFSGHQFPNYSSELNVNALLLGDSALYLCASSLLLAGGMETQYFGPGTRLLVL.

The rearrangement uses TRBV9 and TRBJ2-1; no reliable D call. V was trimmed by 2 bases and J by 9 bases, leaving 9 bases between them. This CDR3 region has 12 residues. Germline assignment: CDR1 SGDLS and CDR2 YYNGEE. CDR3 in amino acids: CASSVTGSEQFF. DNA for the CDR3: TGTGCCAGCAGCGTCACGGGTAGTGAGCAGTTCTTC.

V usage is TRBV28 and J usage is TRBJ1-2; 8 bases match TRBD1. Germline lookup yields CDR1 MDHEN and CDR2 SYDVKM. The CDR3 runs to 16 residues. With V trimmed by 4 bases and J by 6 bases, 13 bases remained unmatched. CDR3 protein: CASSYTSGTGLDGYTF. The CDR3 DNA reads as TGTGCCAGCAGTTACACCTCCGGGACAGGTCTGGATGGCTACACCTTC.

This chain connects TRBV2 to TRBJ1-1, with 8 bases fitting TRBD1. Germline V gives CDR1 SNHLY, CDR2 FYNNEI. The V segment lost 4 bases and the J segment 1 base; nucleotides outside the gene matches: 8. CDR3 length: 16 residues. DNA for the CDR3: TGTGCCAGCAGTGGAGGACAGGGTAGATCGAACACTGAAGCTTTCTTT. It codes for CASSGGQGRSNTEAFF.

The CDR3 coding sequence is TGCGCCAGCAGCCCCGGCGGCTTCACAGATACGCAGTATTTT. This encodes CASSPGGFTDTQYF. The rearrangement links TRBV4-1 to TRBJ2-3; unclear D gene. The CDR3 extends over 14 amino acids. Looked up from germline, CDR1 is MGHRA and CDR2 is YSYEKL. The germline V and J ends were trimmed by 4 bases and 2 bases, with 10 bases remaining between them.

This clone has a single count. This chain joins TRBV6-5 and TRBJ2-1; 9 positions agree with TRBD2. After removal of 2 bases from V and 4 bases from J, the junction contained 3 bases not matched to a gene. Germline V gives CDR1 MNHEY, CDR2 SVGAGI. This CDR3 contains 15 residues. The CDR3, as DNA: TGTGCCAGCAGTTACGGGACTAGCTTATACAATGAGCAGTTCTTC. It codes for CASSYGTSLYNEQFF.

The chain is built from TRBV27 and TRBJ2-1; 9 positions match TRBD2. CDR1 and CDR2 from the germline V gene are MNHEY and SMNVEV (reference sequence). CDR3 size: 16 residues. V lost 5 bases and J lost 0; bases outside the gene matches: 5. The CDR3 DNA is TGTGCCAGCAGTGGACGTAGCGGGAGCTCCTACAATGAGCAGTTCTTC. Protein product: CASSGRSGSSYNEQFF.

The V call is TRBV28, the J call TRBJ1-2, with 8 bases matching TRBD1. The CDR3 is made up of 15 amino acids. V gave up 2 bases and J gave up 4 bases; unmatched junction bases: 6. The V gene's germline CDR1 is MDHEN and CDR2 SYDVKM. In DNA form, the CDR3 reads TGTGCCAGCAGTTTACCCCCCCAGGGGGCCTATGGCTACACCTTC. Protein product: CASSLPPQGAYGYTF.

This clone has just one count. CDR3 nucleotide sequence: TGCAGCGTTGAACTTGACAGGGCGCCCCATGGCTACACCTTC. The encoded protein is CSVELDRAPHGYTF. The genes are TRBV29-1 and TRBJ1-2, with TRBD1 identical over 7 bases. There are 14 residues in the CDR3. CDR1 and CDR2 from the germline V gene are SQVTM and ANQGSEA. V was pared by 2 bases and J by 6 bases, with 9 bases of the junction left unmatched.

This chain connects TRBV4-1 to TRBJ2-7; TRBD1 is a possible D gene (7 bases). The CDR3 length is 16 residues. Germline V gene data show CDR1 as MGHRA and CDR2 as YSYEKL. The V gene lost 4 bases and the J gene lost 2 bases, with 18 bases spanning the gap. The CDR3 nucleotides are TGCGCCAGCAGCCCACGAGGAGGGGACAGCCCCTACGAGCAGTACTTC. Translation gives CASSPRGGDSPYEQYF.